Included here is one T cell receptor (beta chain) sequence, with context. The CDR3 extends over 12 amino acids. V shed 5 bases and J shed 2 bases, with 6 bases lying between them. This entry comes from a study of blood T cell repertoires in COVID-19. Clones were sequenced by immunoSEQ multiplex PCR, and TCRdb holds only the in-frame ones, with some missing. The sample carries over 250,000 clones, roughly 91% recorded once. Participants were aged about 18 to 100 years from roughly 26 US areas. Participant reports of clinical history set cohort assignment. This TCR came from a woman aged 55-70 years in a cohort exposed to, infected with or recovered from COVID-19 (not recorded which). This sequence joins TRBV12-3 or TRBV12-4 and TRBJ2-5; D remains ambiguous. Sequencing was carried out using PBMCs or T cells enriched from blood (not recorded which). In DNA, the CDR3 is TGTGCCAGCAGTCGACTGCAAGAGACCCAGTACTTC. The encoded protein is CASSRLQETQYF.